This is a list of T cell receptor beta chains from one sample in a study of blood T cell repertoires in COVID-19. Profiling relied on immunoSEQ multiplex PCR, and the TCRdb table lists in-frame clones only, not all of them. The profile shows some 13,000 clones, 80% to 90% of them singletons. Sequences were obtained from peripheral blood. These receptors were obtained from a human donor in a cohort sampled during active COVID-19. CDR3s include the opening cysteine and the closing phenylalanine or tryptophan. D genes are given only for firm matches. Size values are once, few and many counts, or a class for expanded clones, and some rows have none.

size: .
length: 14
D: .
V: TRBV7-3
J: TRBJ2-3
CDR3: CASSFASLGDTQYF
DNA: TGTGCCAGCAGCTTCGCGAGTCTAGGTGATACGCAGTATTTT

size: .
length: 16
D: TRBD2
V: TRBV19
J: TRBJ2-5
CDR3: CASSPSLGLGQETQYF
DNA: TGTGCCAGTAGTCCTAGCCTGGGACTAGGACAAGAGACCCAGTACTTC

size: .
length: 16
D: TRBD2
V: TRBV5-6
J: TRBJ2-7
CDR3: CASRFRTSGNSYEQYF
DNA: TGTGCCAGCAGGTTTAGGACTAGCGGGAACTCCTACGAGCAGTACTTC

size: .
length: 13
D: .
V: TRBV30
J: TRBJ2-2
CDR3: CAWSVLNTGELFF
DNA: TGTGCCTGGAGTGTACTTAACACCGGGGAGCTGTTTTTT

size: .
length: 16
D: TRBD1
V: TRBV5-1
J: TRBJ2-3
CDR3: CASRGWETGSTDTQYF
DNA: TGCGCCAGCAGAGGGTGGGAGACAGGGTCAACAGATACGCAGTATTTT

size: few
length: 18
D: .
V: TRBV5-1
J: TRBJ1-1
CDR3: CASSWETGGITGLGEAFF
DNA: TGCGCCAGCAGCTGGGAGACGGGAGGTATTACAGGGCTGGGTGAAGCTTTCTTT

size: .
length: 14
D: TRBD1
V: TRBV7-9
J: TRBJ1-2
CDR3: CASSSMSRDRGYTF
DNA: TGTGCCAGCAGCTCCATGTCCCGGGACAGGGGCTACACCTTC

size: few
length: 12
D: .
V: TRBV10-1
J: TRBJ1-5
CDR3: CASSVDTGPQHF
DNA: TGCGCCAGCAGTGTGGATACGGGGCCCCAGCATTTT

size: .
length: 15
D: TRBD1
V: TRBV6-5
J: TRBJ1-2
CDR3: CASSYSAGQAYGYTF
DNA: TGTGCCAGCAGTTACTCGGCGGGACAGGCCTATGGCTACACCTTC

size: once
length: 14
D: .
V: TRBV5-6
J: TRBJ1-2
CDR3: CASSLAGMYYGYTF
DNA: TGTGCCAGCAGCTTGGCAGGGATGTACTATGGCTACACCTTC

size: .
length: 15
D: .
V: TRBV2
J: TRBJ2-7
CDR3: CASSEGGGWSYEQYF
DNA: TGTGCCAGCAGTGAAGGAGGGGGATGGTCCTACGAGCAGTACTTC

size: .
length: 15
D: TRBD1
V: TRBV7-2
J: TRBJ2-7
CDR3: CASSLFPGQGNEQYF
DNA: TGTGCCAGCAGCTTATTCCCGGGACAGGGGAACGAGCAGTACTTC

size: .
length: 16
D: .
V: TRBV4-1
J: TRBJ1-2
CDR3: CASSQDLAGNHYGYTF
DNA: TGCGCCAGCAGCCAAGATCTCGCAGGGAACCACTATGGCTACACCTTC

size: .
length: 14
D: .
V: TRBV3-1/TRBV3-2
J: TRBJ1-2
CDR3: CASSQDVLRLGYTF
DNA: TGTGCCAGCAGCCAAGATGTCCTGCGTCTGGGCTACACCTTC

size: large
length: 16
D: TRBD1
V: TRBV28
J: TRBJ1-5
CDR3: CASRSTSTGGGQPQHF
DNA: TGTGCCAGCAGGTCTACTTCAACAGGGGGCGGGCAGCCCCAGCATTTT

size: .
length: 14
D: TRBD1
V: TRBV9
J: TRBJ2-7
CDR3: CASSPRQGTYEQYF
DNA: TGTGCCAGCAGCCCTCGACAGGGGACCTACGAGCAGTACTTC

size: .
length: 15
D: TRBD1
V: TRBV2
J: TRBJ1-2
CDR3: CASSQTPQGAVGYTF
DNA: TGTGCCAGCAGTCAAACCCCCCAGGGGGCAGTTGGCTACACCTTC

size: .
length: 15
D: TRBD1
V: TRBV3-1/TRBV3-2
J: TRBJ2-7
CDR3: CASSQSGTGVREQYF
DNA: TGTGCCAGCAGCCAATCCGGGACAGGGGTGAGGGAGCAGTACTTC

size: .
length: 14
D: TRBD1
V: TRBV7-2
J: TRBJ1-4
CDR3: CASSQDRGNEKLFF
DNA: TGTGCCAGCAGCCAAGACAGGGGGAACGAAAAACTGTTTTTT

size: once
length: 11
D: .
V: TRBV20-1
J: TRBJ2-1
CDR3: CSAEGGNEQFF
DNA: TGCAGTGCGGAGGGGGGGAATGAGCAGTTCTTC

size: .
length: 13
D: .
V: TRBV6-5
J: TRBJ2-7
CDR3: CASSSTRYYEQYF
DNA: TGTGCCAGCAGCTCCACTAGGTACTACGAGCAGTACTTC

size: .
length: 16
D: TRBD1
V: TRBV6-2/TRBV6-3
J: TRBJ2-2
CDR3: CASSYSGQGGTGELFF
DNA: TGTGCCAGCAGTTACTCGGGACAGGGAGGAACCGGGGAGCTGTTTTTT

size: .
length: 13
D: .
V: TRBV15
J: TRBJ2-5
CDR3: CATSSPSQETQYF
DNA: TGTGCCACCAGTAGTCCCTCTCAAGAGACCCAGTACTTC

size: once
length: 17
D: TRBD2
V: TRBV30
J: TRBJ2-5
CDR3: CAWSKGLTSGRQETQYF
DNA: TGTGCCTGGAGTAAAGGCCTAACTAGCGGACGCCAAGAGACCCAGTACTTC

size: .
length: 15
D: TRBD1
V: TRBV19
J: TRBJ2-5
CDR3: CASRETGPSQETQYF
DNA: TGTGCCAGTAGAGAGACAGGGCCCTCCCAAGAGACCCAGTACTTC

size: .
length: 16
D: .
V: TRBV6-5
J: TRBJ1-2
CDR3: CASSYSGTDRSYGYTF
DNA: TGTGCCAGCAGTTACTCGGGCACGGACAGAAGCTATGGCTACACCTTC

size: .
length: 15
D: .
V: TRBV7-9
J: TRBJ1-4
CDR3: CASSLAQGQGEKLFF
DNA: TGTGCCAGCAGCTTAGCCCAGGGTCAGGGAGAAAAACTGTTTTTT